This T cell receptor beta chain was captured in a study of cytomegalovirus exposure and HLA in healthy donors. The PCR made use of 60 Vbeta and 13 Jbeta primers. Using immunoSEQ multiplex PCR, the repertoire was profiled, and TCRdb retains in-frame clones only, with some absent. The sample holds around 100,000 clones; about 77% are singletons and the top ten take about 4%. Study-level points and caveats: Segments of the TCR beta V type were, in most cases, productive about 90% or about 30% of the time in an earlier analysis. Follow-up analysis later connected one missense variant in DCLRE1C with trimming of TCR beta V- and J-genes. CMV antigen specificity was confirmed in vitro for three CMV-associated chains.

The CDR3 contains 15 residues. With V trimmed by 5 bases and J by 8 bases, 10 bases remained unmatched. Germline lookup yields CDR1 SGHRS and CDR2 YFSETQ. For this clone: Its antigen is unknown.

V usage is TRBV5-1 and J usage is TRBJ1-4, with 9 bases identical to TRBD1. What was sequenced was PBMCs. The clonotype comes from a woman between 45 and 60 years old in good health and CMV-seropositive. Here the CDR3 DNA reads TGCGCCAGCAGGGGACGGACAGGGGAGGGCGAAAAACTGTTTTTT. Amino acids: CASRGRTGEGEKLFF.